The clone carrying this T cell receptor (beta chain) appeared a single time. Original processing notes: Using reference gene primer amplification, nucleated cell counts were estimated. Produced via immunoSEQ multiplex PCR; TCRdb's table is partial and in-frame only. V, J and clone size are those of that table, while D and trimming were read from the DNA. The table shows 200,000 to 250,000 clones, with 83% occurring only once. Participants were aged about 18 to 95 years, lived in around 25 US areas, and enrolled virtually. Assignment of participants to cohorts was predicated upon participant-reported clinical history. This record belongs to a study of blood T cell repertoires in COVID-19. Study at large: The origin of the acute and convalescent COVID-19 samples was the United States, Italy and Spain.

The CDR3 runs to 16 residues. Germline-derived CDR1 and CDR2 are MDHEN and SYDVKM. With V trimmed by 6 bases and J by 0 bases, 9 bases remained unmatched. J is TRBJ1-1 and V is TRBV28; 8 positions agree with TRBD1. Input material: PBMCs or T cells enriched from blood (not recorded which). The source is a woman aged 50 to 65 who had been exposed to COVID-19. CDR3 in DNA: TGTGCCAGCAGCCGGACAGGGTTGGGTCTGAACACTGAAGCTTTCTTT. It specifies CASSRTGLGLNTEAFF.